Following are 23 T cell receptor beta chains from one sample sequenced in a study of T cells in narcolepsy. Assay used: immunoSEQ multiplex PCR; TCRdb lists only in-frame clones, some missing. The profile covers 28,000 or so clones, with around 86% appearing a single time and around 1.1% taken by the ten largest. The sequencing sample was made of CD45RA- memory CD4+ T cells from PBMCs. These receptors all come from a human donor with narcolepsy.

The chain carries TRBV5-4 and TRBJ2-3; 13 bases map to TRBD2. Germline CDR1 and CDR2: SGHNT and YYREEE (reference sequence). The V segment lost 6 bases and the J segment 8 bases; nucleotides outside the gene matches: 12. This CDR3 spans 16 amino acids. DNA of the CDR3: TGTGCCAGCAACCCGACTAGCGGGGGGTCAACGGGTACGCAGTATTTT. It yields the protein CASNPTSGGSTGTQYF.

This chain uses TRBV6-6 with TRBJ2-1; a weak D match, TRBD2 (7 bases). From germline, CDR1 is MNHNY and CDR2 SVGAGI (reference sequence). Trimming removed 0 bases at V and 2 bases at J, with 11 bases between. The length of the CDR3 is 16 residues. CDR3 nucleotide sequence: TGTGCCAGCAGTTACTCGAGGGGGGGACCCTACAATGAGCAGTTCTTC. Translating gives CASSYSRGGPYNEQFF.

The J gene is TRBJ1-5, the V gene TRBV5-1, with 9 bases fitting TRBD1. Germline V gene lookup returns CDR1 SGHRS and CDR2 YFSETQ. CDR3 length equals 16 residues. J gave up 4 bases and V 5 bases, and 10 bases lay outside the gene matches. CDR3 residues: CASRPGTGTFNQPQHF. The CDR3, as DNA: TGCGCCAGCAGGCCCGGGACAGGGACCTTTAATCAGCCCCAGCATTTT.

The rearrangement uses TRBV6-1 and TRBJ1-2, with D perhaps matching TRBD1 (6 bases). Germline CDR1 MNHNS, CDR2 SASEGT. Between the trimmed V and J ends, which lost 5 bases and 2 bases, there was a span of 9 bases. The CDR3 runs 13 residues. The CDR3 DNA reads TGTGCCAGCAGTCCACAGGGAAACTATGGCTACACCTTC. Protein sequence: CASSPQGNYGYTF.

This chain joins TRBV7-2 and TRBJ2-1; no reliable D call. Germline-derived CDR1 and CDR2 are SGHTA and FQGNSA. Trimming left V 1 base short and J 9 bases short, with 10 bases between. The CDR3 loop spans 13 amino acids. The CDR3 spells CASSLVGALEQFF. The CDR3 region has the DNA TGTGCCAGCAGCTTAGTGGGCGCACTTGAGCAGTTCTTC.

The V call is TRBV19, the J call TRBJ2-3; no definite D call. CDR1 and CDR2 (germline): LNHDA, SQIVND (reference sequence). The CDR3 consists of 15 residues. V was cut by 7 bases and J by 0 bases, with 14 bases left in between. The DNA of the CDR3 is TGTGCCAGTAAAAAAGGCAGGAGTAGCACAGATACGCAGTATTTT. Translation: CASKKGRSSTDTQYF.

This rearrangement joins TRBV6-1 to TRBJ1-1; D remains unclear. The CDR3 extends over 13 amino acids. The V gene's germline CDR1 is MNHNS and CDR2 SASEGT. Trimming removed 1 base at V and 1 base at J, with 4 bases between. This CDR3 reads CASSEGKNTEAFF. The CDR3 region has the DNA TGTGCCAGCAGTGAAGGTAAGAACACTGAAGCTTTCTTT.

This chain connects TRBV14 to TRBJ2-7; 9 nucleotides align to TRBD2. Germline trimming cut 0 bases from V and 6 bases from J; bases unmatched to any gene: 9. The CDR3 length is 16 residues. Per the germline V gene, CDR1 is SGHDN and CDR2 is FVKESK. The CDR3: CASSQEIPSGESEQYF. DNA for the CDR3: TGTGCCAGCAGCCAAGAGATTCCTAGCGGGGAAAGCGAGCAGTACTTC.

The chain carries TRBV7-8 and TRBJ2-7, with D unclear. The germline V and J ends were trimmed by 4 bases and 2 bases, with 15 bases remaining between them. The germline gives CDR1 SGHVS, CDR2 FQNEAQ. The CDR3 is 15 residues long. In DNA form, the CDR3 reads TGTGCCAGCAGCTCCCTACTTACAACCACCTACGAGCAGTACTTC. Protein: CASSSLLTTTYEQYF.

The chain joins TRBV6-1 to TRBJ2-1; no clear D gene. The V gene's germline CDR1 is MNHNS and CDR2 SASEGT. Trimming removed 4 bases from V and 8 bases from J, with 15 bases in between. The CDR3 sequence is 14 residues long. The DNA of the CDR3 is TGTGCCAGCAGTGTTAGCCTCCCTATCGATGAGCAGTTCTTC. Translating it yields CASSVSLPIDEQFF.

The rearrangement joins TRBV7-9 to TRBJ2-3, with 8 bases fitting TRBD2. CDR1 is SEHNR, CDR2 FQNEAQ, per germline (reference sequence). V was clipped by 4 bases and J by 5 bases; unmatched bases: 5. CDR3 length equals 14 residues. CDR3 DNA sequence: TGTGCCAGCAGCTACGGGGGGGCCAAAGATACGCAGTATTTT. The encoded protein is CASSYGGAKDTQYF.

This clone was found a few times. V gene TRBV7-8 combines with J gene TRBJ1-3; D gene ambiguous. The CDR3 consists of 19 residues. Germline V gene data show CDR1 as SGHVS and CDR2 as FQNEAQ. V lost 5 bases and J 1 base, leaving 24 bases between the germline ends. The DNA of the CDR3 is TGTGCCAGCAGCCCCACCGGCCTGGGGATCACCCGATCTGGAAACACCATATATTTT. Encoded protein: CASSPTGLGITRSGNTIYF. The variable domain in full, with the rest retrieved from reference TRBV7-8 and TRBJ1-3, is GAGVSQSPRYKVAKRGQDVALRCDPISGHVSLFWYQQALGQGPEFLTYFQNEAQLDKSGLPSDRFFAERPEGSVSTLKIQRTQQEDSAVYLCASSPTGLGITRSGNTIYFGEGSWLTVV.

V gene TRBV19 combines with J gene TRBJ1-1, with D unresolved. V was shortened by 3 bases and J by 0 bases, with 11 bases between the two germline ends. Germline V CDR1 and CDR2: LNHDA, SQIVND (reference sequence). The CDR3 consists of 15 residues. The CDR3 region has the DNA TGTGCCAGTAGTATTCCGCCAGGCTTGAACACTGAAGCTTTCTTT. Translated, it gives CASSIPPGLNTEAFF.

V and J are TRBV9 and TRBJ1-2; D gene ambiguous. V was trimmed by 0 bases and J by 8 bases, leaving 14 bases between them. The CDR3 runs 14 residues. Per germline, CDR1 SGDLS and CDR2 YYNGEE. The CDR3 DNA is TGTGCCAGCAGCGTAGGGTCCGTACAGTACGGCTACACCTTC. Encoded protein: CASSVGSVQYGYTF.

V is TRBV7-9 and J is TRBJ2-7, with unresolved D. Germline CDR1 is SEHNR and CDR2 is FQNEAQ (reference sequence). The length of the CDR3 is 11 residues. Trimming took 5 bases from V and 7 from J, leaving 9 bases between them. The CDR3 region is CASSQPGEQYF. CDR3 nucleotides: TGTGCCAGCAGCCAGCCCGGGGAGCAGTACTTC. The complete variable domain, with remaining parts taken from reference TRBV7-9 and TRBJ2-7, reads DTGVSQNPRHKITKRGQNVTFRCDPISEHNRLYWYRQTLGQGPEFLTYFQNEAQLEKSRLLSDRFSAERPKGSFSTLEIQRTEQGDSAMYLCASSQPGEQYFGPGTRLTVT.

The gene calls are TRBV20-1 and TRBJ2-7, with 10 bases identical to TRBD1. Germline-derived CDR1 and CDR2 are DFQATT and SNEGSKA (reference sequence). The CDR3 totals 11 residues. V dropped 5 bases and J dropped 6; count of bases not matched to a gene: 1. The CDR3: CSAWTGGEQYF. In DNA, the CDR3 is TGCAGTGCTTGGACAGGGGGCGAGCAGTACTTC.

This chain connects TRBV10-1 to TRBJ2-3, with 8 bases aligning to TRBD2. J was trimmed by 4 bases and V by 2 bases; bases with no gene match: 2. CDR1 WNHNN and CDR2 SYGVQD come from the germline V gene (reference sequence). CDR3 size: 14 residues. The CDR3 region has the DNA TGCGCCAGCAGTGAGGGACTAGCCCCAGATACGCAGTATTTT. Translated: CASSEGLAPDTQYF.

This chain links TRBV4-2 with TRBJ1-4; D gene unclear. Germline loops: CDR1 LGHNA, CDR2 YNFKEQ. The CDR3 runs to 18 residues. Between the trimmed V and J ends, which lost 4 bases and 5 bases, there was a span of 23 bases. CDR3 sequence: CASSPTQLAAGLNEKLFF. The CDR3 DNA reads TGTGCCAGCAGCCCAACCCAACTGGCGGCAGGCTTAAATGAAAAACTGTTTTTT.

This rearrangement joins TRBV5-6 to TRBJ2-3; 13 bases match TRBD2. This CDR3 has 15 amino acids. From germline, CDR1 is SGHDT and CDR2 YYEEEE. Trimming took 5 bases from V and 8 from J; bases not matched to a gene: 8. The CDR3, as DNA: TGTGCCAGCAGACAGACTAGCGGGGGGCTTGGTACGCAGTATTTT. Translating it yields CASRQTSGGLGTQYF.

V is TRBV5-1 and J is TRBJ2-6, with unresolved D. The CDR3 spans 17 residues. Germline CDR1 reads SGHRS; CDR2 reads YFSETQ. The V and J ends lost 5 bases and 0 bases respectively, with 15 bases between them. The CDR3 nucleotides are TGCGCCAGCAGTTTTGTTTCAGTTAGCTCTGGGGCCAACGTCCTGACTTTC. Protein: CASSFVSVSSGANVLTF.

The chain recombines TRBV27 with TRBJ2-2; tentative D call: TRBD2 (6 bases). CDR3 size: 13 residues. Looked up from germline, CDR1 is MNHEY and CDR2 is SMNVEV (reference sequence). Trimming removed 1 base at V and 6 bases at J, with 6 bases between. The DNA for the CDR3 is TGTGCCAGCAGTTTATGGGGGGCCGGGGAGCTGTTTTTT. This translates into CASSLWGAGELFF.

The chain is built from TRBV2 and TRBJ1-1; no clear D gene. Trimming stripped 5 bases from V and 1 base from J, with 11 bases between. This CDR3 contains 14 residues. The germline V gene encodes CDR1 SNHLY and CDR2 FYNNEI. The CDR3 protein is CASSQDGPNTEAFF. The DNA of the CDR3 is TGTGCCAGCAGTCAGGACGGCCCGAACACTGAAGCTTTCTTT.

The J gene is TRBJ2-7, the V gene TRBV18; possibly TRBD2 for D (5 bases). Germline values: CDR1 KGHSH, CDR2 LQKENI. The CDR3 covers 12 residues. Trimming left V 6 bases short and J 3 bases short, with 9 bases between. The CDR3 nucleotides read TGTGCCAGCTCCCTAGAGGGCTACGAGCAGTACTTC. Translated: CASSLEGYEQYF.